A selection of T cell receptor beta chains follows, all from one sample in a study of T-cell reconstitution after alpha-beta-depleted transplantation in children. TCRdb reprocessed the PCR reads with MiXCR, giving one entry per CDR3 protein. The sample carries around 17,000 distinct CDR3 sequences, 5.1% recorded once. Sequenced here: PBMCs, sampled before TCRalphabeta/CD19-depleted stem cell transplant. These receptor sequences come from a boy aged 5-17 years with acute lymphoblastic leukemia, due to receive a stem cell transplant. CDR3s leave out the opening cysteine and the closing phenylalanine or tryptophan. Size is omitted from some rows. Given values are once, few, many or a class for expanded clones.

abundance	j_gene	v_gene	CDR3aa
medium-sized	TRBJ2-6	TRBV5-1	ASSIKGVNSGANVLT
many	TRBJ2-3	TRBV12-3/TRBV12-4	ASSFGVTQY
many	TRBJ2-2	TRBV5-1	ASSLEREYANTGELF
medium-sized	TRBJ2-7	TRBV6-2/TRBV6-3	ASSYRVGRSYEQY
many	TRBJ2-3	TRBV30	AWLGVGRDTQY
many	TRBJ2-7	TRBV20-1	SARGGDPGLAGVLEVEQY
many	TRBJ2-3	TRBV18	ASSPPTDTQY
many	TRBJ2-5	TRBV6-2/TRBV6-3	ASSYLTAETQY
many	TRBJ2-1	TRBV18	ASSPLKGYGEQF
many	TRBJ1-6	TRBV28	ASSFRGSYNSPLH
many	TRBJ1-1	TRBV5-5	ASSTRGQGRDTEAF
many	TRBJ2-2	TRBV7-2	ASSLYTGELF
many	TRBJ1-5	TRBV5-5	ASSFGGIAGQPQH
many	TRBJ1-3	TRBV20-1	SAGQGAGNTIY
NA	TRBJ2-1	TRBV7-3	ASSLTEVKGNEQF
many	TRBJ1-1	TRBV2	ASTSDWGLTEAF
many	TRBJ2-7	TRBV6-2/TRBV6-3	ASRSTGTVSYEQY
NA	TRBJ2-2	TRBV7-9	ASSPLALNTGELF
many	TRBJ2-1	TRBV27	ASRGSGGAGNEQF
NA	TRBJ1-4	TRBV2	ASRPDGTREKLF
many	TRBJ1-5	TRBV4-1	ASSQGGSLYQPQH
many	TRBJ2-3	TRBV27	ASSRPSGGGFPSTDTQY
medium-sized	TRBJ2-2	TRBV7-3	ASSLGGRGGTGELF
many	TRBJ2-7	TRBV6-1	ASSETRDYEQY
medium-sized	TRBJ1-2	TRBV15	ATSRPGTVLRDGYT
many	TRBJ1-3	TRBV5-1	ASSLDYKLSGNTIY
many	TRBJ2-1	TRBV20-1	SASPLTGTSDYNEQF
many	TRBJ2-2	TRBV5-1	ASSQDRDGTGELF
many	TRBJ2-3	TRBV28	ASSPETGLAGGPSTQY
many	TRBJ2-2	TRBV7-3	ASSLTLNTGELF
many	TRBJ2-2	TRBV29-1	SADRLNTGELF
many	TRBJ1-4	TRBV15	ATSGGRSGVHEKLF
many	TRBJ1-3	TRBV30	AWMGIKPTIY
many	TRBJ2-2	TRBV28	ASSLPGTEVNTGELF
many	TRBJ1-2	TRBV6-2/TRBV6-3	ASRGWFLGGYT